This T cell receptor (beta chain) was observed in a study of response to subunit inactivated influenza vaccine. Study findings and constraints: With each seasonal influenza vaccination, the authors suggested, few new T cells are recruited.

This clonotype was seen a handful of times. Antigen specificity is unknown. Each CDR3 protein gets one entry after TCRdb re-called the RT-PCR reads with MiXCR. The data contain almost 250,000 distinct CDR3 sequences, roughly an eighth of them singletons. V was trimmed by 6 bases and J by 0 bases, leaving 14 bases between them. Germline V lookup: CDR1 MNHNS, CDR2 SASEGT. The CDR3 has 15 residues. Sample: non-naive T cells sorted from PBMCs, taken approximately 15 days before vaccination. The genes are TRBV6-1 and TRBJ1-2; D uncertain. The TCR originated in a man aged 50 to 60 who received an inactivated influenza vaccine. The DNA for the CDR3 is TGTGCCAGCAGCAACCCTAGCTCTGCTAACTATGGCTACACCTTC. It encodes CASSNPSSANYGYTF.